These T cell receptor beta chains were read from a single sample in a study of cytomegalovirus exposure and HLA in healthy donors. The assay was immunoSEQ multiplex PCR, and TCRdb's table has in-frame clones only and misses some. The sample contains around 90,000 clones, around 59% of which appear only once. Material for sequencing was PBMCs. Source of these receptors: a human donor in good health. Each CDR3 is given with its conserved first and last residue. Fields, in order: J gene, clone size, D gene, V gene, CDR3 protein, CDR3 DNA. The D gene is left open where the match is weak. Only some rows state a clone size, as once, few, many or a class for expanded clones.

TRBJ2-5 . TRBD2 TRBV30 CAWNLLAGLQETQYF TGTGCCTGGAACTTACTAGCGGGGTTACAAGAGACCCAGTACTTC
TRBJ2-5 few TRBD2 TRBV7-3 CASSLVRGEVETQYF TGTGCCAGCAGCTTAGTGCGGGGGGAGGTGGAGACCCAGTACTTC
TRBJ2-5 . . TRBV29-1 CSQPNFPEETQYF TGCAGCCAACCTAACTTCCCCGAAGAGACCCAGTACTTC
TRBJ2-3 . TRBD1 TRBV7-3 CASSARGDRGDTQYF TGTGCCAGCAGCGCAAGGGGGGACAGGGGAGATACGCAGTATTTT
TRBJ2-3 once . TRBV9 CASSVGVQGRDTQYF TGTGCCAGCAGCGTAGGAGTACAGGGCAGAGATACGCAGTATTTT
TRBJ2-1 . . TRBV6-5 CASSYSGTFEQFF TGTGCCAGCAGTTACTCCGGGACATTTGAGCAGTTCTTC
TRBJ2-1 . . TRBV6-5 CASSYDNLNEQFF TGTGCCAGCAGTTACGACAACCTCAATGAGCAGTTCTTC
TRBJ2-1 few . TRBV7-8 CASSSKRAHEFF TGTGCCAGCAGCTCTAAGCGCGCCCATGAGTTCTTC
TRBJ2-5 . TRBD1 TRBV5-1 CASSLGGQPYQETQYF TGCGCCAGCAGCTTGGGGGGACAGCCTTACCAAGAGACCCAGTACTTC
TRBJ2-5 . TRBD2 TRBV7-3 CASSGLAEETQYF TGTGCCAGCAGTGGGCTAGCGGAAGAGACCCAGTACTTC
TRBJ2-7 . . TRBV5-4 CASSDRGSFPYEQYF TGTGCCAGCAGCGACCGAGGGTCCTTTCCCTACGAGCAGTACTTC
TRBJ2-7 few . TRBV1 CTSSPKYPARDPDTRGYEQYF TGCACCAGCAGCCCCAAGTATCCGGCCCGGGATCCCGATACACGAGGATACGAGCAGTACTTC
TRBJ1-3 . TRBD1 TRBV29-1 CSVRTGSGNTIYF TGCAGCGTGAGGACAGGGTCCGGAAACACCATATATTTT